This T cell receptor beta chain originates from a study of cytomegalovirus exposure and HLA in healthy donors. Broader study findings: An analysis done earlier found most TCR beta V segments productive about 87% or about 30% of the time.

PCR involved 60 Vbeta and 13 Jbeta primers. The data were produced by immunoSEQ multiplex PCR, yet TCRdb's version contains in-frame clones alone and is incomplete. The sample consists of around 250,000 clones, about 81% of them appearing once. This clone was detected only a few times. Its cognate antigen is unknown. The CDR3 contains 15 residues. V was pared by 2 bases and J by 6 bases, with 17 bases between. Germline assignment: CDR1 MNHNY and CDR2 SVGAGI (reference sequence). Source material: PBMCs. V and J are TRBV6-6 and TRBJ2-7; tentative D call: TRBD1 (7 bases). The clonotype originates from a woman aged 55-69 years in good health and CMV-seropositive. The CDR3 loop is CASSYRAGGTGEQYF. The CDR3 nucleotides read TGTGCCAGCAGTTACCGGGCAGGGGGGACGGGCGAGCAGTACTTC.